The rows below give T cell receptor beta chains drawn from one sample of a study of blood T cell repertoires in COVID-19. TCRdb's table, derived via immunoSEQ multiplex PCR, lists solely in-frame clones and lacks some. The data contain over 300,000 clones, 89% of them singletons. The sequenced sample was peripheral blood. The receptors shown here come from a man aged 40-50 years with acute or convalescent COVID-19. CDR3s include the opening cysteine and the closing phenylalanine or tryptophan. Fields, in order: clone size, J gene, V gene, D gene, CDR3 protein, CDR3 DNA. The D gene is left open where the match is weak. Some rows have no size entry. The others give once, few or many, or a class for an expanded clone.

size: NA; J: TRBJ1-2; V: TRBV4-3; D: NA; CDR3: CASSPTPGVTYGYTF; DNA: TGCGCCAGCAGCCCCACCCCGGGGGTAACCTATGGCTACACCTTC
size: NA; J: TRBJ2-2; V: TRBV4-2; D: TRBD2; CDR3: CASSQGLADNTGELFF; DNA: TGTGCCAGCAGCCAAGGCCTAGCGGACAACACCGGGGAGCTGTTTTTT
size: few; J: TRBJ1-2; V: TRBV5-1; D: TRBD1; CDR3: CASSAVTGVGYTF; DNA: TGCGCCAGCAGCGCCGTGACAGGGGTCGGCTACACCTTC
size: NA; J: TRBJ2-1; V: TRBV27; D: TRBD2; CDR3: CASSLRLAGVEQFF; DNA: TGTGCCAGCAGTTTACGGCTAGCGGGAGTAGAGCAGTTCTTC
size: NA; J: TRBJ1-4; V: TRBV2; D: NA; CDR3: CASSEGLRRGGDEKLFF; DNA: TGTGCCAGCAGTGAGGGGTTGCGCAGGGGCGGTGATGAAAAACTGTTTTTT
size: once; J: TRBJ2-2; V: TRBV27; D: TRBD1; CDR3: CASSGEDRGKYTGELFF; DNA: TGTGCCAGCAGCGGGGAGGACAGGGGGAAGTACACCGGGGAGCTGTTTTTT
size: NA; J: TRBJ2-3; V: TRBV3-1/TRBV3-2; D: NA; CDR3: CASSPGDGGQTDTQYF; DNA: TGTGCCAGCAGCCCAGGGGACGGGGGGCAAACAGATACGCAGTATTTT
size: NA; J: TRBJ1-3; V: TRBV7-6; D: TRBD1; CDR3: CASSIQYGQGPGNTIYF; DNA: TGTGCCAGCAGCATTCAGTACGGACAGGGACCGGGAAACACCATATATTTT
size: NA; J: TRBJ2-5; V: TRBV28; D: NA; CDR3: CASTTLGSMETQYF; DNA: TGTGCCAGTACAACCTTAGGGAGCATGGAGACCCAGTACTTC
size: NA; J: TRBJ2-5; V: TRBV5-4; D: TRBD2; CDR3: CASTMRVAGGQETQYF; DNA: TGTGCCAGCACCATGCGCGTAGCGGGGGGGCAAGAGACCCAGTACTTC
size: NA; J: TRBJ1-2; V: TRBV10-2; D: NA; CDR3: CASSEGKYGSPNYGYTF; DNA: TGCGCCAGCAGTGAGGGTAAATATGGCAGTCCAAACTATGGCTACACCTTC
size: NA; J: TRBJ1-1; V: TRBV9; D: NA; CDR3: CASSVSGNTEAFF; DNA: TGTGCCAGCAGCGTATCGGGAAACACTGAAGCTTTCTTT
size: once; J: TRBJ1-3; V: TRBV7-9; D: NA; CDR3: CASSGSRELSGNTIYF; DNA: TGTGCCAGCAGCGGATCCAGGGAACTCTCTGGAAACACCATATATTTT
size: NA; J: TRBJ1-2; V: TRBV6-5; D: NA; CDR3: CASSYGGYGYTF; DNA: TGTGCCAGCAGTTACGGCGGATATGGCTACACCTTC
size: NA; J: TRBJ1-5; V: TRBV6-2/TRBV6-3; D: TRBD1; CDR3: CASSYQTGVLVPQHF; DNA: TGTGCCAGCAGTTATCAAACAGGGGTCCTAGTCCCCCAGCATTTT
size: NA; J: TRBJ2-7; V: TRBV7-8; D: NA; CDR3: CASSFGTLVGYEQYF; DNA: TGTGCCAGCAGCTTCGGGACATTGGTAGGCTACGAGCAGTACTTC